This T cell receptor (beta chain) was recovered during a study of blood T cells in healthy people across ages. Sample-barcoded 5' priming and a J-beta primer mix drove a second PCR of about 7 to 11 cycles. TCRdb re-derived calls from the 5' RACE reads in MiXCR, one entry per CDR3 protein. The table shows more than 650,000 distinct CDR3 sequences, with roughly 24% occurring only once. This CDR3 spans 13 amino acids. Germline lookup yields CDR1 LGHNA and CDR2 YNFKEQ. The same data also went into a second study, on T cells of mothers and their children.

The sample comprised blood. The TCR originated in a boy under 18 in good health. The chain combines TRBV4-2 with TRBJ2-5; no definite D call. TRBJ2-1 explains the end of the DNA better; the J call may be wrong. CDR3 region: CASSSGDYNEQFF. The CDR3 nucleotides read TGTGCCAGCAGCAGTGGGGACTACAATGAGCAGTTCTTC.